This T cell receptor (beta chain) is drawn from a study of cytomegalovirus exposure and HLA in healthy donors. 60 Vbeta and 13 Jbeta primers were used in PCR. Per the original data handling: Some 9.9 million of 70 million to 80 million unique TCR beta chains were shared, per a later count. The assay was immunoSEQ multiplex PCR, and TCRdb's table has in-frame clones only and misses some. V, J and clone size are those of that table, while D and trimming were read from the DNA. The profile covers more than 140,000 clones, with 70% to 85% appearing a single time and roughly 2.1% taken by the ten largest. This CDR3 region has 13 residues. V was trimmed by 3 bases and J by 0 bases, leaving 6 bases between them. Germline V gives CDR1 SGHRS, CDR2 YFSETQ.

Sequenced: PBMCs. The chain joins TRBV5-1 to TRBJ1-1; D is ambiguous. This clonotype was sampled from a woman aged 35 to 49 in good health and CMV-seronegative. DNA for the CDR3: TGCGCCAGCAGCTCGGAGGTGAACACTGAAGCTTTCTTT. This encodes CASSSEVNTEAFF. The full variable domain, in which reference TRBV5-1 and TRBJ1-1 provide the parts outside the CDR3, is KAGVTQTPRYLIKTRGQQVTLSCSPISGHRSVSWYQQTPGQGLQFLFEYFSETQRNKGNFPGRFSGRQFSNSRSEMNVSTLELGDSALYLCASSSEVNTEAFFGQGTRLTVV.